The entry below describes one T cell receptor (beta chain). There is no known antigen for this receptor. Nothing much larger sits one base from this clone, and base qualities are not available. The data belong to a study of coeliac disease (dated by TCRdb to between 2022 and 2023). Background on the whole study: Coeliac patients were categorised as having newly diagnosed active disease, refractory coeliac disease type I, or disease controlled by a gluten-free diet. Next-generation sequencing of rearranged TRB and TRG CDR3 regions was used on small intestinal lymphocyte fractions taken from coeliac and non-coeliac patients. High-resolution HLA typing was unavailable, so biased TRBV7-2 usage was queried as a proof of principle. The aim was to characterise TR repertoires of small intestinal T cells in active, refractory type I and gluten-free-diet-treated coeliac disease. TRB sequencing was successfully performed on samples from around 27 subjects, among which about two dozen paired bulk unsorted intraepithelial and lamina propria cell samples were included. A total of about 30 patients took part in the full study: around 22 had serologically confirmed coeliac disease and 8 were controls with non-small intestinal disorders. What the authors observed across the whole study: Separating intraepithelial cells from lamina propria cells did not give high-purity fractions, so cross-contamination between the two compartments may have occurred. The authors considered the approach unsuitable for unbiased detection of gliadin-specific T cells, which are scarce and rarely shared between patients. TRB and TRG repertoires of active coeliac intraepithelial and lamina propria samples showed lower clonality than controls, suggesting recruitment of diverse T cells. TRB repertoires were mostly private, with most amino acid sequences found in only one sample, and V-gene usage showed no significant difference between disease groups.

Clipping removes 2 bases from V and 0 bases from J, with 8 as the unmatched junction base count. From the germline V gene, CDR1 is MRHNA and CDR2 is SNTAGT. There are 19 amino acids in the CDR3, from cysteine to phenylalanine inclusive. Left in the record is the CDR3 DNA by itself, 57 bases read in frame from the first base. The method behind the library was the immunoSEQ multiplex PCR assay. The TR loci underwent multiplexed PCR amplification, with J gene segments targeted by reverse primers and V gene segments targeted by forward primers. The amplified CDR3 regions were sequenced using the Illumina HiSeq System. Per the authors' processing: Closely related reads were merged with a nearest-neighbour algorithm so that PCR and sequencing errors were removed and data were collapsed into unique sequences. Two measures summarised the repertoires: clonality, and T cell density, defined as TR molecules per amount of genomic DNA input. CDR3 amino acid sequences present in at least 80% of unsorted samples were defined as public TRs and were then tested for differential abundance between coeliac and control samples. Differences in clonality and density between disease groups were tested by Kruskal-Wallis tests, followed by Dunn post-tests. As stored in TCRdb, this immuneACCESS dataset retains in-frame rearrangements with V and J assigned. A fraction of the clones does not appear; measured against another copy, unresolved V genes explain less than half of the discrepancy, and the remainder lacks a known reason. The DNA was the basis for D and trimming; V, J and clone size are from that table. The sample includes 2,000 to 3,000 clones, with approximately 59% observed a single time. Roughly 24% of the sample rests with the top ten.

Aliquots of approximately 490,000 cells were frozen in DMSO/FBS in liquid nitrogen, and one aliquot per fraction was used for sequencing. Every one of the 30 patients in the study had endoscopy and a small intestinal biopsy. To release intraepithelial cells, biopsies were stirred at 37 degrees Celsius for one hour in RPMI containing EGTA, MgCl2 and 1% FBS. Genomic DNA was extracted from frozen unsorted cell fractions with the Qiagen DNeasy blood extraction kit. The source is a woman aged 65 to 85 with celiac disease on a gluten-free diet. The sequence links TRBV6-4 to TRBJ1-6; 9 of the junction bases match TRBD1. Sequencing was done on a sample of intraepithelial lymphocytes from the gut. In light of the paper, this sample's cell subset or site label describes: intraepithelial cell (IEC) fraction of small intestinal biopsy. The CDR3 protein sequence reads: CASSDPTGGPSSYNSPLHF. In nucleotide form, the sequence is TGTGCCAGCAGTGACCCTACAGGGGGCCCGAGCTCCTATAATTCACCCCTCCACTTT.